This note documents a single T cell receptor (beta chain) sequence. Original handling: For nucleated cells, counts were estimated from reference gene primer amplification. Some clones are missing from TCRdb's copy, which holds only in-frame ones; the method was immunoSEQ multiplex PCR. The V and J calls and clone size are taken from that table; D and trimming were inferred from the DNA. The data show approximately 240,000 clones, about 90% seen once. The ends were cut back, 3 bases at V and 7 bases at J, with 13 bases in the middle. The germline V gene has CDR1 SNHLY and CDR2 FYNNEI. This CDR3 is 15 amino acids long. This entry comes from a study of blood T cell repertoires in COVID-19. For the study at large: From T cells, B-cell-depleted T cells, or PBMCs came the material, which was cDNA or gDNA.

Participants were aged about 18 to 90 years from around 26 US areas. Cohorts were based on clinical histories the participants reported. Source material: PBMCs or T cells enriched from blood (not recorded which). V is TRBV2 and J is TRBJ1-6; D is uncertain. The sequence was obtained from a woman aged 18-29 years who had recovered from COVID-19. The CDR3 DNA is TGTGCCAGCAGTGACCGAAATGCCCGGAATTCACCCCTCCACTTT. Translating gives CASSDRNARNSPLHF.